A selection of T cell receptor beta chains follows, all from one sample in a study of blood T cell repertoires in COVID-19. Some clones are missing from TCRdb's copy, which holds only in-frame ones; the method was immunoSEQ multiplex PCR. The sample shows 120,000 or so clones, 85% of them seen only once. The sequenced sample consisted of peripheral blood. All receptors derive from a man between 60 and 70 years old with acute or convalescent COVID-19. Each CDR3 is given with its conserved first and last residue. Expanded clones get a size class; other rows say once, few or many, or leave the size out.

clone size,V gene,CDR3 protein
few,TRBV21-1,CASSSQAGEGKYGYTF
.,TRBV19,CASKNGQGADTQYF
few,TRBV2,CASREYSNQPQHF
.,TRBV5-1,CASSLAGGAYNEQFF
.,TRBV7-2,CASTGAGKNTGELFF
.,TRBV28,CASSETVMQGTQYF
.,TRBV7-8,CASSLVGEETQYF
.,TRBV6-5,CASTQRAGGFNEQFF
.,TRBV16,CASSPPGAHEQYF
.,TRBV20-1,CSASSLVGTDTQYF
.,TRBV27,CASSSGTGGSNEQFF
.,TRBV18,CASSLLARGQNTGELFF
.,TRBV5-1,CASSLNRDYGYTF
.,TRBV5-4,CATSDSPNYGYTF
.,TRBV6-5,CASSSGASEYNEQFF